This T cell receptor beta chain stems from a study of sequential checkpoint blockade in melanoma. Treatment reported: randomized to nivolumab then ipilimumab (arm A) or the reverse (arm B). Some clones are missing from TCRdb's copy, which holds only in-frame ones; the method was immunoSEQ multiplex PCR. The sample yields some 14,000 clones, 70% to 85% seen once. From germline, CDR1 is LGHNA and CDR2 YSLEER. Trimming shortened V by 0 bases and J by 1 base, and 15 bases separated the two germline ends. The CDR3 contains 17 residues. The sequence was obtained from a human donor with melanoma. The chain uses TRBV4-3 and TRBJ1-1; no definite D call. This specimen consisted of CD8+ T cells sorted from blood (inferred from file names), obtained from a patient given nivolumab and ipilimumab in sequence. The CDR3 coding sequence is TGCGCCAGCAGCCAAGATGTATTCGGGGTCGCGAACACTGAAGCTTTCTTT. Translated: CASSQDVFGVANTEAFF.